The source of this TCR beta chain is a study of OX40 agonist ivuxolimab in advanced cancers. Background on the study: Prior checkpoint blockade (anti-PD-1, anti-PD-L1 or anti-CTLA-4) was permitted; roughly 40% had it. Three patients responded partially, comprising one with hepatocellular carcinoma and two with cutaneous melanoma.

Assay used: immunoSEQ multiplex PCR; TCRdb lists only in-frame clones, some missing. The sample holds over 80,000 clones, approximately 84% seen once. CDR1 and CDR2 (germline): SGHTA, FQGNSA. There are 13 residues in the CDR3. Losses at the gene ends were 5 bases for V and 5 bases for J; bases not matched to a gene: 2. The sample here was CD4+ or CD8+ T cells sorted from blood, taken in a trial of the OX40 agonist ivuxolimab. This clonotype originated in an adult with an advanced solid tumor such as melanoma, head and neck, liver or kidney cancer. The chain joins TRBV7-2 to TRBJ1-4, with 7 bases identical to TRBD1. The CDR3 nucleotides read TGTGCCAGCAGCCCGACAGGGAATGAAAAACTGTTTTTT. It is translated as CASSPTGNEKLFF.